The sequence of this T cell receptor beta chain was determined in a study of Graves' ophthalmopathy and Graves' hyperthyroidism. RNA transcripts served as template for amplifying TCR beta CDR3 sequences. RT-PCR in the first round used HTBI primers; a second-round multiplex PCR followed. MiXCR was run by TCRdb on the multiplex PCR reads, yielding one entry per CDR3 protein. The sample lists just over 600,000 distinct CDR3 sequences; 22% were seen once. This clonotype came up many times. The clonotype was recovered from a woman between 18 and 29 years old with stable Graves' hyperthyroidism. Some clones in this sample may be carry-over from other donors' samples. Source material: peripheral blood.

The CDR3 is CAFGSGQGNYGYTF. DNA for the CDR3: TGTGCCTTTGGGTCAGGACAGGGTAACTATGGCTACACCTTC. The chain carries TRBV13 and TRBJ1-2, with 8 bases identical to TRBD1. Losses at the gene ends were 11 bases for V and 1 base for J; bases not matched to a gene: 9. The CDR3 covers 14 residues. Looked up from germline, CDR1 is PRHDT and CDR2 is FYEKMQ (reference sequence).